Below, 9 T cell receptor beta chains from the same sample are listed, as sequenced in a study of Ad26.COV2.S vaccination and SARS-CoV-2 variants. As to treatment: some 20 received Ad26.COV2.S at low or high dose, single or two shots; 5 received placebo; per-sample allocation not given. Sampling took place 63 days after the first vaccine or placebo injection. Profiling relied on immunoSEQ multiplex PCR, and the TCRdb table lists in-frame clones only, not all of them. The repertoire includes about 460,000 clones, roughly nine tenths of them detected once, and over 1.5% sits in the top ten. The specimen was peripheral blood, collected in a trial of Ad26.COV2.S vaccine versus placebo. All receptors derive from a person aged 18 to 59 who received the Ad26.COV2.S COVID-19 vaccine or a placebo.

The chain carries TRBV10-2 and TRBJ2-2; 7 bases are a match to TRBD1. The CDR3 is 14 residues long. The germline V gene has CDR1 WSHSY and CDR2 SAAADI. Trimming removed 9 bases from V and 0 bases from J; junction bases left unmatched: 4. The CDR3 nucleotides read TGCGCCAGTGGGACAGCGACGAACACCGGGGAGCTGTTTTTT. Translating gives CASGTATNTGELFF.

The chain recombines TRBV18 with TRBJ2-5; a possible D gene is TRBD2 (5 bases). V was shortened by 1 base and J by 5 bases, with 8 bases between the two germline ends. The germline V gene has CDR1 KGHSH and CDR2 LQKENI. The CDR3 extends over 13 amino acids. CDR3 sequence (DNA): TGTGCCAGCTCACCACTACAGCGGGAGACCCAGTACTTC. Translating it yields CASSPLQRETQYF.

CDR3 in DNA: TGTGCCAGCAGTTACTCTACTAGCGGGAGAGATACGCAGTATTTT. This translates into CASSYSTSGRDTQYF. The chain carries TRBV6-5 and TRBJ2-3; 11 nucleotides agree with TRBD2. Germline CDR1 and CDR2: MNHEY and SVGAGI. J was trimmed by 5 bases and V by 0 bases; bases with no gene match: 1. CDR3 length: 15 amino acids.

This chain links TRBV2 with TRBJ1-2; 7 positions match TRBD1. This CDR3 has 13 residues. The junction had 6 bases not matched to a gene; V was cut back by 8 bases and J by 3 bases. In germline, CDR1 is SNHLY, CDR2 FYNNEI. CDR3 protein: CASFLQGHYGYTF. DNA for the CDR3: TGTGCCAGCTTCTTACAGGGGCACTATGGCTACACCTTC.

J is TRBJ2-7 and V is TRBV29-1, with D unresolved. Deletions cut 1 base from V and 2 bases from J, with 12 bases between. Germline assignment: CDR1 SQVTM and CDR2 ANQGSEA. This CDR3 region has 14 residues. This CDR3 reads CSVEASGHPYEQYF. CDR3 DNA: TGCAGCGTTGAAGCCTCGGGTCACCCCTACGAGCAGTACTTC.

The chain is built from TRBV27 and TRBJ1-1; tentative D call: TRBD1 (6 bases). The CDR3 has 12 residues. Germline assignment: CDR1 MNHEY and CDR2 SMNVEV (reference sequence). Trimming removed 8 bases at V and 0 bases at J, with 7 bases between. CDR3 amino acids: CASGQLNTEAFF. Here the CDR3 DNA reads TGTGCCAGCGGACAGTTGAACACTGAAGCTTTCTTT.

The CDR3 DNA reads TGTGCCAGCAGCTTGGGGCGGGGGACCTACGAGCAGTACTTC. It specifies CASSLGRGTYEQYF. This chain connects TRBV7-8 to TRBJ2-7; 7 bases map to TRBD2. The V gene's germline CDR1 is SGHVS and CDR2 FQNEAQ. This CDR3 is 14 amino acids long. The V gene end was trimmed by 3 bases and the J gene end by 2 bases; junction bases not matched to a gene: 4.

V usage is TRBV30 and J usage is TRBJ1-6; D possibly corresponds to TRBD1 (6 bases). V dropped 5 bases and J dropped 10 bases, with 21 bases sitting between them. In germline, CDR1 is GTSNPN, CDR2 SVGIG (reference sequence). The CDR3 has 15 amino acids. The CDR3 DNA follows: TGTGCCTGGTCCGCCGGGTGGGGGCGGGGGTCACCCCTCCACTTT. It codes for CAWSAGWGRGSPLHF. Using reference TRBV30 and TRBJ1-6 for the parts outside the CDR3, the full variable domain is SQTIHQWPATLVQPVGSPLSLECTVEGTSNPNLYWYRQAAGRGLQLLFYSVGIGQISSEVPQNLSASRPQDRQFILSSKKLLLSDSGFYLCAWSAGWGRGSPLHFGNGTRLTVT.

The chain has TRBV6-5 and TRBJ1-2; D gene ambiguous. The CDR3 loop spans 14 amino acids. In germline, CDR1 is MNHEY, CDR2 SVGAGI. Trimming shortened V by 2 bases and J by 4 bases, and 11 bases separated the two germline ends. CDR3 DNA: TGTGCCAGCAGTTACGGCCAGGTGGCCTATGGCTACACCTTC. Translating gives CASSYGQVAYGYTF.